The rows below give T cell receptor beta chains drawn from one sample of a study of T cell repertoires in cytomegalovirus infection. MiXCR was run by TCRdb on the reads, yielding one entry per CDR3 protein. This sample yields around 39,000 distinct CDR3 sequences, of which about 48% are seen a single time; roughly 90% belongs to the top ten. These receptors lack a known antigen. Sequencing was performed on CD8+ T cells from cultured PBMCs, taken from culture after CMV antigen stimulation. Source of these receptors: a human donor in good health (CMV status not recorded). Some clones in this sample may be carry-over from other donors' samples. CDR3s include the opening cysteine and the closing phenylalanine or tryptophan. Fields, in order: J gene, V gene, D gene, clone size, CDR3 protein, CDR3 DNA. The D gene is left open where the match is weak. A clone size is listed for some rows: how often the clone was seen (once, few, many), or a class if it is expanded.

j_gene: TRBJ2-7; v_gene: TRBV5-6; d_gene: TRBD1; abundance: -; CDR3aa: CASSLRHGTGVLGQYF; CDR3nt: TGTGCCAGCAGCTTGCGCCACGGGACAGGGGTCCTGGGGCAGTACTTC
j_gene: TRBJ2-7; v_gene: TRBV10-3; d_gene: -; abundance: few; CDR3aa: CAISEGAGPYVYEQYF; CDR3nt: TGTGCCATCAGTGAGGGGGCAGGACCCTATGTCTACGAGCAGTACTTC
j_gene: TRBJ1-1; v_gene: TRBV20-1; d_gene: -; abundance: many; CDR3aa: CSASGHLMNTEAFF; CDR3nt: TGCAGTGCTAGCGGACACCTCATGAACACTGAAGCTTTCTTT
j_gene: TRBJ1-1; v_gene: TRBV27; d_gene: -; abundance: -; CDR3aa: CASSTLNTEAFF; CDR3nt: TGTGCCAGCAGTACGCTGAACACTGAAGCTTTCTTT
j_gene: TRBJ2-3; v_gene: TRBV11-2; d_gene: -; abundance: -; CDR3aa: CASSNTEDTQYF; CDR3nt: TGTGCCAGCAGCAACACCGAAGATACGCAGTATTTT
j_gene: TRBJ2-1; v_gene: TRBV7-8; d_gene: TRBD1; abundance: few; CDR3aa: CASSLALEDRGPGLDNEQFF; CDR3nt: TGTGCCAGCAGCTTAGCGCTGGAGGACAGGGGGCCCGGGTTGGACAATGAGCAGTTCTTC
j_gene: TRBJ1-2; v_gene: TRBV6-8; d_gene: -; abundance: -; CDR3aa: CASSYSTGQLTYGYTF; CDR3nt: TGTGCCAGCAGTTACTCGACAGGACAGCTGACCTATGGCTACACCTTC
j_gene: TRBJ2-7; v_gene: TRBV7-6; d_gene: TRBD2; abundance: -; CDR3aa: CASSLSSGSGSYEQYF; CDR3nt: TGTGCCAGCAGCCTGTCTAGCGGGAGTGGCTCCTACGAGCAGTACTTC
j_gene: TRBJ2-1; v_gene: TRBV28; d_gene: TRBD1; abundance: -; CDR3aa: CASSRIAGTGGLEGLYNEQFF; CDR3nt: TGTGCCAGCAGCCGAATCGCCGGGACAGGGGGCTTGGAGGGCCTCTACAATGAGCAGTTCTTC
j_gene: TRBJ1-1; v_gene: TRBV12-3/TRBV12-4; d_gene: -; abundance: -; CDR3aa: CASSPTGLGNTEAFF; CDR3nt: TGTGCCAGCAGTCCTACAGGGTTGGGGAACACTGAAGCTTTCTTT
j_gene: TRBJ2-2; v_gene: TRBV5-1; d_gene: -; abundance: -; CDR3aa: CASSLALGESAGELFF; CDR3nt: TGCGCCAGCAGCTTGGCCCTAGGGGAATCGGCCGGGGAGCTGTTTTTT
j_gene: TRBJ2-3; v_gene: TRBV3-1; d_gene: -; abundance: -; CDR3aa: CASSQEAPDTQYF; CDR3nt: TGTGCCAGCAGCCAAGAAGCTCCAGATACGCAGTATTTT
j_gene: TRBJ2-1; v_gene: TRBV28; d_gene: TRBD2; abundance: -; CDR3aa: CASTQTSENNEQFF; CDR3nt: TGTGCCAGCACCCAGACTAGCGAGAACAATGAGCAGTTCTTC
j_gene: TRBJ2-1; v_gene: TRBV20-1; d_gene: -; abundance: -; CDR3aa: CSARGGIIYNEQFF; CDR3nt: TGCAGTGCCAGGGGGGGGATTATATACAATGAGCAGTTCTTC
j_gene: TRBJ2-7; v_gene: TRBV7-3; d_gene: TRBD1; abundance: -; CDR3aa: CASSLDGTGGEQYF; CDR3nt: TGTGCCAGCAGCTTAGACGGGACAGGGGGCGAGCAGTACTTC
j_gene: TRBJ2-1; v_gene: TRBV27; d_gene: -; abundance: -; CDR3aa: CASSPSYNEQFF; CDR3nt: TGTGCCAGCAGTCCCTCCTACAATGAGCAGTTCTTC
j_gene: TRBJ2-3; v_gene: TRBV7-8; d_gene: TRBD2; abundance: -; CDR3aa: CASSLGLAGTTDTQYF; CDR3nt: TGTGCCAGCAGCCTCGGACTAGCGGGGACCACAGATACGCAGTATTTT
j_gene: TRBJ2-7; v_gene: TRBV18; d_gene: TRBD1; abundance: once; CDR3aa: CASSSVTGNSYEQYF; CDR3nt: TGTGCCAGCTCGTCTGTGACAGGGAACTCCTACGAGCAGTACTTC
j_gene: TRBJ2-7; v_gene: TRBV29-1; d_gene: -; abundance: once; CDR3aa: CSVEFGESSYEQYF; CDR3nt: TGCAGCGTTGAATTTGGGGAGAGCTCCTACGAGCAGTACTTC
j_gene: TRBJ2-3; v_gene: TRBV7-8; d_gene: TRBD1; abundance: -; CDR3aa: CASSFRGRGTDTQYF; CDR3nt: TGTGCCAGCAGTTTCAGGGGGCGAGGCACAGATACGCAGTATTTT
j_gene: TRBJ2-3; v_gene: TRBV11-2; d_gene: TRBD2; abundance: -; CDR3aa: CASSPPGLAGGISTDTQYF; CDR3nt: TGTGCCAGCAGCCCGCCGGGACTAGCGGGAGGCATTAGCACAGATACGCAGTATTTT
j_gene: TRBJ2-1; v_gene: TRBV7-9; d_gene: -; abundance: -; CDR3aa: CASSQVGETEQFF; CDR3nt: TGTGCCAGCAGCCAAGTGGGGGAAACTGAGCAGTTCTTC
j_gene: TRBJ2-5; v_gene: TRBV5-6; d_gene: -; abundance: once; CDR3aa: CASSLLIGVSQETQYF; CDR3nt: TGTGCCAGCAGCTTGTTGATAGGGGTGAGCCAAGAGACCCAGTACTTC
j_gene: TRBJ1-2; v_gene: TRBV27; d_gene: -; abundance: -; CDR3aa: CASRDSLNYGYTF; CDR3nt: TGTGCCAGCAGGGACAGCCTTAACTATGGCTACACCTTC
j_gene: TRBJ1-4; v_gene: TRBV27; d_gene: -; abundance: -; CDR3aa: CASSLSPGSALFF; CDR3nt: TGTGCCAGCAGTTTATCTCCAGGCAGTGCACTGTTTTTT
j_gene: TRBJ2-3; v_gene: TRBV11-2; d_gene: TRBD2; abundance: -; CDR3aa: CASSSGLALDTQYF; CDR3nt: TGTGCCAGCAGCTCAGGACTAGCATTAGATACGCAGTATTTT
j_gene: TRBJ2-2; v_gene: TRBV19; d_gene: TRBD2; abundance: -; CDR3aa: CASSAGGAGYTGELFF; CDR3nt: TGTGCCAGTAGTGCCGGGGGGGCAGGATACACCGGGGAGCTGTTTTTT
j_gene: TRBJ2-1; v_gene: TRBV12-3/TRBV12-4; d_gene: -; abundance: -; CDR3aa: CASSTPPLGFNEQFF; CDR3nt: TGTGCCAGCAGCACCCCCCCCTTGGGGTTTAATGAGCAGTTCTTC
j_gene: TRBJ2-5; v_gene: TRBV11-2; d_gene: -; abundance: -; CDR3aa: CASRSPPSGPQETQYF; CDR3nt: TGTGCCAGCAGGTCACCCCCTTCCGGGCCCCAAGAGACCCAGTACTTC
j_gene: TRBJ1-5; v_gene: TRBV28; d_gene: -; abundance: -; CDR3aa: CASSPLGGNQPQHF; CDR3nt: TGTGCCAGCAGTCCTCTTGGAGGAAATCAGCCCCAGCATTTT
j_gene: TRBJ2-1; v_gene: TRBV7-3; d_gene: TRBD2; abundance: -; CDR3aa: CASSSFGTSEHNEQFF; CDR3nt: TGTGCCAGCAGCTCCTTTGGGACTAGCGAACACAATGAGCAGTTCTTC
j_gene: TRBJ2-6; v_gene: TRBV28; d_gene: -; abundance: few; CDR3aa: CASLFTGYSGANVLTF; CDR3nt: TGTGCCAGCCTGTTCACAGGATACTCTGGGGCCAACGTCCTGACTTTC
j_gene: TRBJ2-7; v_gene: TRBV15; d_gene: -; abundance: few; CDR3aa: CATSPLRPDTSYEQYF; CDR3nt: TGTGCCACCAGCCCACTTCGACCGGACACTTCCTACGAGCAGTACTTC
j_gene: TRBJ2-7; v_gene: TRBV7-9; d_gene: -; abundance: -; CDR3aa: CASSLEGGEQYF; CDR3nt: TGTGCCAGCAGCTTAGAAGGCGGCGAGCAGTACTTC
j_gene: TRBJ1-2; v_gene: TRBV27; d_gene: -; abundance: -; CDR3aa: CASSFTPGRSTGYTF; CDR3nt: TGTGCCAGCAGTTTCACCCCCGGACGGTCGACTGGCTACACCTTC
j_gene: TRBJ2-1; v_gene: TRBV5-1; d_gene: -; abundance: -; CDR3aa: CASSPDPNYNEQFF; CDR3nt: TGCGCCAGCAGCCCCGACCCTAACTACAATGAGCAGTTCTTC
j_gene: TRBJ1-1; v_gene: TRBV7-3; d_gene: -; abundance: -; CDR3aa: CASSYLGGTEAFF; CDR3nt: TGTGCCAGCAGCTACTTAGGGGGCACTGAAGCTTTCTTT
j_gene: TRBJ1-2; v_gene: TRBV6-1; d_gene: -; abundance: -; CDR3aa: CAASDVVGSYGYTF; CDR3nt: TGTGCCGCTTCGGATGTTGTGGGATCCTATGGCTACACCTTC
j_gene: TRBJ1-1; v_gene: TRBV6-6; d_gene: -; abundance: -; CDR3aa: CASSSPGENTEAFF; CDR3nt: TGTGCCAGCAGTTCTCCGGGAGAAAACACTGAAGCTTTCTTT
j_gene: TRBJ2-1; v_gene: TRBV11-2; d_gene: TRBD2; abundance: few; CDR3aa: CASRKGLAGPLSSYNEQFF; CDR3nt: TGTGCCAGCAGGAAGGGACTAGCGGGGCCTTTAAGCTCCTACAATGAGCAGTTCTTC